Below are 6 T cell receptor beta chains sequenced from a single sample in a study of blood T cell repertoires in COVID-19. The method was immunoSEQ multiplex PCR; TCRdb's version includes in-frame clones alone and lacks a portion of them. The data hold some 170,000 clones, with more than 75% observed a single time. Sequencing used PBMCs or T cells enriched from blood (not recorded which). All receptors derive from a human donor with acute COVID-19. The donor label of this sample is uncertain.

This clone was recorded only once. The chain employs TRBV9 and TRBJ2-5, with D maybe TRBD2 (5 bases). Looked up from germline, CDR1 is SGDLS and CDR2 is YYNGEE. Trimming took off 3 bases at V and 0 bases at J, with 9 bases between the two ends. The CDR3 runs to 14 residues. The CDR3 here is CASSESGNQETQYF. The CDR3 DNA reads TGTGCCAGCAGCGAAAGCGGAAACCAAGAGACCCAGTACTTC. The whole variable domain, filled in from reference TRBV9 and TRBJ2-5, reads DSGVTQTPKHLITATGQRVTLRCSPRSGDLSVYWYQQSLDQGLQFLIQYYNGEERAKGNILERFSAQQFPDLHSELNLSSLELGDSALYFCASSESGNQETQYFGPGTRLLVL.

This clone occurred once. The J gene is TRBJ2-7, the V gene TRBV7-2; 8 bases match TRBD2. V was clipped by 1 base and J by 0 bases; unmatched bases: 11. This CDR3 comprises 18 residues. CDR1 SGHTA and CDR2 FQGNSA come from the germline V gene. The CDR3 DNA is TGTGCCAGCAGCTTAGAGGGACTAGGCATATCAAGCTCCTACGAGCAGTACTTC. Protein sequence: CASSLEGLGISSSYEQYF.

The J gene is TRBJ1-2, the V gene TRBV7-6; tentatively, D is TRBD1 (5 bases). The germline V gene has CDR1 SGHVS and CDR2 FNYEAQ. The CDR3 is made up of 15 amino acids. V was trimmed by 1 base and J by 0 bases, leaving 9 bases between them. The CDR3 nucleotides read TGTGCCAGCAGCTTAGTGGCAGGGTCTAACTATGGCTACACCTTC. It translates to CASSLVAGSNYGYTF.

The chain uses TRBV9 and TRBJ2-2; possibly TRBD1 for D (5 bases). The germline gives CDR1 SGDLS, CDR2 YYNGEE. There are 14 residues in the CDR3. The V end was cut by 3 bases, the J end by 1 base, with 7 bases between. For the CDR3, the DNA is TGTGCCAGCAGCGGCACAGGGAACACCGGGGAGCTGTTTTTT. Its translation is CASSGTGNTGELFF.

This chain connects TRBV2 to TRBJ1-1; tentatively, D is TRBD1 (5 bases). The V and J ends lost 7 bases and 0 bases respectively, with 12 bases between them. The CDR3 has 14 residues. Germline V gives CDR1 SNHLY, CDR2 FYNNEI. CDR3 in amino acids: CASIRGPLNTEAFF. The DNA of the CDR3 is TGTGCCAGCATAAGGGGCCCATTGAACACTGAAGCTTTCTTT. The entire variable domain, with the rest obtained from reference TRBV2 and TRBJ1-1, is as follows: EPEVTQTPSHQVTQMGQEVILRCVPISNHLYFYWYRQILGQKVEFLVSFYNNEISEKSEIFDDQFSVERPDGSNFTLKIRSTKLEDSAMYFCASIRGPLNTEAFFGQGTRLTVV.

The V and J genes are TRBV7-8 and TRBJ1-2, with 8 nucleotides matching TRBD1. The CDR3 contains 15 residues. CDR1 SGHVS and CDR2 FQNEAQ come from the germline V gene. V lost 1 base to trimming and J lost 8 bases; unmatched junction nucleotides: 9. The CDR3 reads CASSLGGQDKWGYTF. Written as DNA, the CDR3 is TGTGCCAGCAGCTTAGGGGGACAGGATAAATGGGGCTACACCTTC. Using reference TRBV7-8 and TRBJ1-2 for the parts outside the CDR3, the full variable domain is GAGVSQSPRYKVAKRGQDVALRCDPISGHVSLFWYQQALGQGPEFLTYFQNEAQLDKSGLPSDRFFAERPEGSVSTLKIQRTQQEDSAVYLCASSLGGQDKWGYTFGSGTRLTVV.